This T cell receptor (beta chain) was sequenced in a study of cytomegalovirus exposure and HLA in healthy donors. Points from the study as a whole: It was reported in a later analysis that an Asian-associated ancestry cluster showed fewer N-insertions than the approximately 670-donor mean. Analysis performed later found more than 15,000 TCR beta sequences associated with HLA alleles at 0.05 false discovery rate.

Germline lookup yields CDR1 MNHEY and CDR2 SMNVEV (reference sequence). The CDR3 extends over 14 amino acids. V shed 5 bases and J shed 2 bases, with 12 bases lying between them. To note about this clone: The antigen remains unidentified.

The primer mix had 60 Vbeta and 13 Jbeta primers. Using immunoSEQ multiplex PCR, the repertoire was profiled, and TCRdb retains in-frame clones only, with some absent. The data hold under 200,000 clones, with around 69% observed a single time. The donors, nominally healthy at sampling, likely had unrecorded immune exposures. The chain has TRBV27 and TRBJ2-5, with D perhaps TRBD2 (5 bases). The sequenced sample was PBMCs. The sequence was obtained from a man aged 55 to 70 in good health and CMV-seronegative. The CDR3 sequence: CASSQHTSQETQYF. DNA for the CDR3: TGTGCCAGCAGTCAGCATACTAGTCAAGAGACCCAGTACTTC.